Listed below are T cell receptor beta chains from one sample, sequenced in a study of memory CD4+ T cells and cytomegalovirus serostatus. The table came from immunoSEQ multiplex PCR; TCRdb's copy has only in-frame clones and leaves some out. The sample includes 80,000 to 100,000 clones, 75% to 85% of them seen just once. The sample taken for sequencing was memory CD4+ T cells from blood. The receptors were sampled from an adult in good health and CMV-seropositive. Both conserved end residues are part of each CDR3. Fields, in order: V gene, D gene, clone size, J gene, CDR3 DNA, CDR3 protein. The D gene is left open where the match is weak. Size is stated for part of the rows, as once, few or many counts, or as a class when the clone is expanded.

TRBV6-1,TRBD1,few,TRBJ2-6,TGTGCCAGCAGTGGGGACCCGGGACAGGGGATTGGGGCCAACGTCCTGACTTTC,CASSGDPGQGIGANVLTF
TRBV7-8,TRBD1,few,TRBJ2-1,TGTGCCAGCAGCCCCAGGGACAGGGGGGAGTACAATGAGCAGTTCTTC,CASSPRDRGEYNEQFF
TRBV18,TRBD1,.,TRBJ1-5,TGTGCCAGCTCCCAGGACAGGAGCGGCAATCAGCCCCAGCATTTT,CASSQDRSGNQPQHF
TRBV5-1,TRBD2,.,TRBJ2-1,TGCGCCAGCAGCTTGACTAGCGGGGACAATGAGCAGTTCTTC,CASSLTSGDNEQFF
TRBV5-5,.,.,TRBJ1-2,TGTGCCAGCAGCTGGAGGACAGACTCCTCCGGCTACACCTTC,CASSWRTDSSGYTF
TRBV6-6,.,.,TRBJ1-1,TGTGCCAGCAGCCCTAGGGTTGGGGCCACTGAAGCTTTCTTT,CASSPRVGATEAFF
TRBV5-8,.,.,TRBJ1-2,TGTGCCAGCAGCCAAGGACGGGGGAACTATGGCTACACCTTC,CASSQGRGNYGYTF
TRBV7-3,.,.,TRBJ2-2,TGTGCCAGCAGCAAGGGACGGGGGAACACCGGGGAGCTGTTTTTT,CASSKGRGNTGELFF
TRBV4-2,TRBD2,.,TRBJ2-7,TGTGCCAGCAGCCCCCGACTAGCGACCTCCTACGAGCAGTACTTC,CASSPRLATSYEQYF
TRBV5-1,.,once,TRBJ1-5,TGCGCCAGCCCCCGGGAGGGGCATCAGCCCCAGCATTTT,CASPREGHQPQHF
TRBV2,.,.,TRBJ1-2,TGTGCCAGCAGCGGTGGGGGCAATGACTATGGCTACACCTTC,CASSGGGNDYGYTF
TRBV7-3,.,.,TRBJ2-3,TGTGCCAGCAGCTTAAGTCCGGGGAGCACAGATACGCAGTATTTT,CASSLSPGSTDTQYF
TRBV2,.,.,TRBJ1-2,TGTGCCAGCAATGAGCAGACTAACTATGGCTACACCTTC,CASNEQTNYGYTF
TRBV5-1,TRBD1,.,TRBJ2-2,TGCGCCAGCAGCTTGGGGACAGGCCGGAACACCGGGGAGCTGTTTTTT,CASSLGTGRNTGELFF
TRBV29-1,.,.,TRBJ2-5,TGCAGCGTCGTCAGGGGTCAAGAGACCCAGTACTTC,CSVVRGQETQYF
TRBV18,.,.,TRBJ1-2,TGTGCCAGCTCACCAGCCTGGGGATCCGAGAGTGGCTACACCTTC,CASSPAWGSESGYTF
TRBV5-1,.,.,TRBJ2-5,TGCGCCAGCAGCTTATTGTCTGGGGACTACCAAGAGACCCAGTACTTC,CASSLLSGDYQETQYF
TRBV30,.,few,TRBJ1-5,TGTGCCTGGAGCAGGTCAAGCAATCAGCCCCAGCATTTT,CAWSRSSNQPQHF
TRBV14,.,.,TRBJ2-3,TGTGCCAGCAGCCAAGGCGGCACGCAGTATTTT,CASSQGGTQYF
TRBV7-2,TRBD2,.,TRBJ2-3,TGTGCCAGCAGCTTATTAGCGGGAGTTCCAGATACGCAGTATTTT,CASSLLAGVPDTQYF
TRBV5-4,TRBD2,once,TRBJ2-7,TGTGCCAGCAGCCGGACTAGCGGGAGTTATTACGAGCAGTACTTC,CASSRTSGSYYEQYF
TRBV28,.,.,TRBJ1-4,TGTGCCAGCAGTTTTTGGCAGAGTGGTGAAAAACTGTTTTTT,CASSFWQSGEKLFF
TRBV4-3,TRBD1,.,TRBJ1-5,TGCGCCAGCAGCCAATCTATTTCCGGGACAGGTAGTGCTCAGCCCCAGCATTTT,CASSQSISGTGSAQPQHF
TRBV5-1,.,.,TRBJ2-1,TGCGCCAGCAGCTTGGCCCTAGGCTTTTCACCCTACAATGAGCAGTTCTTC,CASSLALGFSPYNEQFF
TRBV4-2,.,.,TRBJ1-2,TGTGCCAGCAGCCAAGATGGAGTAGGACCGAGCTACACCTTC,CASSQDGVGPSYTF
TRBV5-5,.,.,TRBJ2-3,TGTGCCAGCAGCGCTATTACAGATACGCAGTATTTT,CASSAITDTQYF
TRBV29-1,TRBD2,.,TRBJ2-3,TGCAGCGTTGGGGGGATACTAGCGGTCACAGATACGCAGTATTTT,CSVGGILAVTDTQYF
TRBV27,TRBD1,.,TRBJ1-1,TGTGCCAGCAGTTTACTGGACAGGGCTAAAGCTTTCTTT,CASSLLDRAKAFF
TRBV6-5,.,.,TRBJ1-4,TGTGCCAGCAGTTACCCTGAAGGGGAGAATGAAAAACTGTTTTTT,CASSYPEGENEKLFF
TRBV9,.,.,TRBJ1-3,TGTGCCAGCAGCGTAGCTCCACTGGAGGAAAACACCATATATTTT,CASSVAPLEENTIYF
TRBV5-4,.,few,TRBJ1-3,TGTGCCAGCAGCCAAGGACTGCCCTCTGGAGGAAACACCATATATTTT,CASSQGLPSGGNTIYF
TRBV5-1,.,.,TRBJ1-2,TGCGCCAGCAGCTTAGGGCAGATACCGAACCCGTATGGCTACACCTTC,CASSLGQIPNPYGYTF
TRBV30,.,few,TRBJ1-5,TGTGCCTGGGCTTCGACCACGGTCCAGCCCCAGCATTTT,CAWASTTVQPQHF
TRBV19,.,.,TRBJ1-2,TGTGCGAGTAAAGTCGCGTGGGAGATTTATGGCTACACCTTC,CASKVAWEIYGYTF
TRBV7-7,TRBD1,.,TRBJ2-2,TGTGCTAGCAGCTCACGACAGGGAAGCACCGGGGAGCTGTTTTTT,CASSSRQGSTGELFF
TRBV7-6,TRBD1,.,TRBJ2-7,TGTGCCAGCAGCTCGGACAGGGGGCTTGAGCAGTACTTC,CASSSDRGLEQYF
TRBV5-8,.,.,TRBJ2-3,TGTGCCAGCAGCCACATTATGGAAGATACGCAGTATTTT,CASSHIMEDTQYF
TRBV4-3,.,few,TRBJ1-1,TGCGCCAGCAGCCGGACCACGAACACTGAAGCTTTCTTT,CASSRTTNTEAFF
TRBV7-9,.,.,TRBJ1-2,TGTGCCAGCAGTGAGGGGAACTATGGCTACACCTTC,CASSEGNYGYTF
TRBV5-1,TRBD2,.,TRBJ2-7,TGCGCCAGCAGCTTGGGGTTAGGGGCTAGCGGGAGAAGTTCCCACGAGCAGTACTTC,CASSLGLGASGRSSHEQYF
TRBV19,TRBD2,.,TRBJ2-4,TGTGCCAGTAGTATATTGTTGGTAGCGGGAGCCAAAAACATTCAGTACTTC,CASSILLVAGAKNIQYF
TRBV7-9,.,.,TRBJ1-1,TGTGCCAGCAGCTTGGGAGGGGTGAAGAACACTGAAGCTTTCTTT,CASSLGGVKNTEAFF
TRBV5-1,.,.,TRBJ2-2,TGCGCCAGCTTCCGGGGCGTTGGGGACACCGGGGAGCTGTTTTTT,CASFRGVGDTGELFF
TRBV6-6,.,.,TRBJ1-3,TGTGCCAGCAGATCTACAGCCTCTGGAAACACCATATATTTT,CASRSTASGNTIYF
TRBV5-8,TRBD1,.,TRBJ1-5,TGTGCCAGCAGCTTCGGACAGGCCAATCAGCCCCAGCATTTT,CASSFGQANQPQHF
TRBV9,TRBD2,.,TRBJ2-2,TGTGCCAGCAGCGTACAGGGAGGGACCGGGGAGCTGTTTTTT,CASSVQGGTGELFF
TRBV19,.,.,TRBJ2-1,TGTGCCAGTACGAGGAGATCAGAGATGAATGAGCAGTTCTTC,CASTRRSEMNEQFF
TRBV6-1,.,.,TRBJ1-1,TGTGCCAGCAGCGGGGGAGGGGAAGCTTTCTTT,CASSGGGEAFF
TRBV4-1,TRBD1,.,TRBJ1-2,TGCGCCAGCAGCCGAATGGGACAGGGTGGCTATGGCTACACCTTC,CASSRMGQGGYGYTF
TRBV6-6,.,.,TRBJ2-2,TGTGCCAGCAGTTACCTTGCAGGGGAAGCCGGGGAGCTGTTTTTT,CASSYLAGEAGELFF
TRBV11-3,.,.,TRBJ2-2,TGTGCCAGCAGCTTAGGGGGGCTGAACACCGGGGAGCTGTTTTTT,CASSLGGLNTGELFF
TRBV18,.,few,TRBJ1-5,TGTGCCAGCTCACCCGGGACGGCTTATCAGCCCCAGCATTTT,CASSPGTAYQPQHF
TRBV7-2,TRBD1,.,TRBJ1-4,TGTGCCAGCAGCACTCAGACAGGGCCTAATGAAAAACTGTTTTTT,CASSTQTGPNEKLFF
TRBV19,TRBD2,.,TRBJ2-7,TGTGCCAGTAGTTCCATAGCGGGAGGCTCCTACGAGCAGTACTTC,CASSSIAGGSYEQYF
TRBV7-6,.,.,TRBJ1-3,TGTGCCAGCAGCTTATCAGGGAGAAACACCATATATTTT,CASSLSGRNTIYF
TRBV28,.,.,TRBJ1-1,TGTGCCAGCAGTTTTACCAGGGGGAACACTGAAGCTTTCTTT,CASSFTRGNTEAFF